What follows describes a single TCR beta chain. V lost 4 bases to trimming and J lost 2 bases, with 12 bases between them. Germline lookup yields CDR1 MNHEY and CDR2 SVGEGT. This CDR3 region has 15 residues. This sample stems from a study of T cell repertoires in cytomegalovirus infection. Turning to the study itself: From public TCR beta signatures came an indication of both CMV infection and matching HLA type.

Using its own MiXCR run on the reads, TCRdb lists one record per CDR3 protein. The data show 150,000 to 200,000 distinct CDR3 sequences, with 15% to 20% seen just once and just under 3% held by the top ten. The chain couples TRBV6-2 or TRBV6-3 to TRBJ1-5; D may be TRBD1 (6 bases). The sequenced material came from PBMCs. This clonotype was obtained from a human donor in good health (CMV status not recorded). Some clones in this sample may be carry-over from other donors' samples. DNA of the CDR3: TGTGCCAGCAGTTCCACAGGGTTGGGCAATCAGCCCCAGCATTTT. This codes for CASSSTGLGNQPQHF.